The clone carrying this T cell receptor beta chain was picked up many times. Its target is not known. The junction had 6 bases not matched to a gene; V was cut back by 1 base and J by 4 bases. In germline, CDR1 is SGHTA, CDR2 FQGNSA. CDR3 length: 16 residues. The data originate from a study of radiation and T cells in renal cell carcinoma. On the study more broadly: Nephrectomy followed 15 Gy stereotactic body radiation by 4 weeks. Study-wide results and caveats: Top tumor clonotypes rose in blood 2 weeks post-radiation, then contracted.

The repertoire was sequenced with immunoSEQ multiplex PCR; TCRdb's copy has only in-frame clones and lacks some. This table holds approximately 49,000 clones, less than 85% found once. Documented time point: blood 2 weeks post-SBRT. The treatment was: 15 Gy SBRT to primary tumor, nephrectomy 4 weeks later. After SBRT, blood was collected at 2 and 4 weeks, plus baseline. The rearrangement links TRBV7-2 to TRBJ2-2; TRBD2 matches 7 bases. This sample comprised blood, obtained from a patient whose treatment included radiotherapy and nephrectomy. This sequence originates from a woman aged 70-85 years with renal cell carcinoma. In DNA form, the CDR3 reads TGTGCCAGCAGCTTAGAACCGGGAGGCGGCACCGGGGAGCTGTTTTTT. Its protein is CASSLEPGGGTGELFF.